These 24 T cell receptor beta chains originate from one sample sequenced in a study of shared clonotypes between healthy human individuals. Using immunoSEQ multiplex PCR, the repertoire was profiled, and TCRdb retains in-frame clones only, with some absent. Of about 1 million clones detected, approximately 68% appear once; the ten largest clones hold about 1.5%. The sequencing sample was made of memory CD4+ T cells sorted from blood. Subset here: CD45RA-negative fraction. These receptors were collected from a man in his late teens or twenties in good health.

Concerning this clone itself: Within the sample, other DNA sequences also encode this same CDR3. The rearrangement uses TRBV4-2 and TRBJ2-1, with D unclear. The V end lost 2 bases, the J end lost 0 bases, and 5 bases lay between the germline ends. The CDR3 is 14 amino acids. The germline V gene has CDR1 LGHNA and CDR2 YNFKEQ. This CDR3 is CASSQLSSYNEQFF. The CDR3 DNA reads as TGTGCCAGCAGCCAACTAAGCTCCTACAATGAGCAGTTCTTC.

This chain joins TRBV7-2 and TRBJ1-4; a possible D gene is TRBD1 (6 bases). The length of the CDR3 is 15 residues. CDR1 is SGHTA and CDR2 is FQGNSA in the germline V gene. Trimming removed 5 bases at V and 7 bases at J, with 17 bases between. This chain's CDR3 is CASSQQGGMGEKLFF. CDR3 DNA sequence: TGTGCCAGCAGCCAACAGGGTGGGATGGGTGAAAAACTGTTTTTT.

The CDR3 reads CASSGGGGTEKLFF. The CDR3 DNA reads TGTGCCAGCAGTGGAGGAGGAGGGACGGAAAAACTGTTTTTT. V is TRBV27 and J is TRBJ1-4; a possible D gene is TRBD1 (5 bases). V was pared by 5 bases and J by 8 bases, with 15 bases between. Germline-derived CDR1 and CDR2 are MNHEY and SMNVEV (reference sequence). The length of the CDR3 is 14 residues.

The rearrangement uses TRBV10-3 and TRBJ2-1; D may be TRBD2 (6 bases). Germline CDR1 is ENHRY and CDR2 is SYGVKD. The V end lost 7 bases, the J end lost 7 bases, and 8 bases lay between the germline ends. This CDR3 spans 11 amino acids. CDR3 region: CAITAGNEQFF. CDR3 in DNA: TGTGCCATCACCGCGGGGAATGAGCAGTTCTTC.

This clone appeared a few times. This rearrangement joins TRBV30 to TRBJ2-2, with 7 bases that match TRBD2. With V trimmed by 6 bases and J by 0 bases, 7 bases remained unmatched. From germline, CDR1 is GTSNPN and CDR2 SVGIG (reference sequence). The CDR3 has 15 amino acids. The CDR3 bases are TGTGCCTGTAGGGAGGGACCCCCGAACACCGGGGAGCTGTTTTTT. Translating it yields CACREGPPNTGELFF. The entire variable domain, with the rest obtained from reference TRBV30 and TRBJ2-2, is as follows: SQTIHQWPATLVQPVGSPLSLECTVEGTSNPNLYWYRQAAGRGLQLLFYSVGIGQISSEVPQNLSASRPQDRQFILSSKKLLLSDSGFYLCACREGPPNTGELFFGEGSRLTVL.

This clone showed up just once. This chain joins TRBV27 and TRBJ1-1; D remains ambiguous. The CDR3 totals 13 residues. Germline V gives CDR1 MNHEY, CDR2 SMNVEV (reference sequence). The V end lost 6 bases, the J end lost 0 bases, and 8 bases lay between the germline ends. This CDR3 is CASRRILNTEAFF. The CDR3 coding sequence is TGTGCCAGCAGACGGATCCTGAACACTGAAGCTTTCTTT.

About this clone itself: At one end the junction does not follow the germline gene, possibly because of a read error. The chain recombines TRBV9 with TRBJ2-2; TRBD1 agrees at 7 bases. The germline V gene encodes CDR1 SGDLS and CDR2 YYNGEE. The CDR3 totals 18 residues. This CDR3 reads CASSADRVKSTEHRGAVF. The CDR3 nucleotides read TGTGCCAGCAGCGCAGACAGGGTAAAGTCGACCGAACACCGGGGAGCTGTTTTT. Full variable domain (rest looked up from reference TRBV9 and TRBJ2-2): DSGVTQTPKHLITATGQRVTLRCSPRSGDLSVYWYQQSLDQGLQFLIQYYNGEERAKGNILERFSAQQFPDLHSELNLSSLELGDSALYFCASSADRVKSTEHRGAVFGEGSRLTVL.

The chain uses TRBV7-2 and TRBJ2-7, with D maybe TRBD2 (5 bases). Trimming took 7 bases from V and 5 from J, leaving 18 bases between them. In germline, CDR1 is SGHTA, CDR2 FQGNSA. This CDR3 is 14 amino acids long. Here the CDR3 reads CASTRSLTGDEQYF. In DNA, the CDR3 is TGTGCCAGCACCCGCAGCCTTACCGGGGACGAGCAGTACTTC.

The chain combines TRBV27 with TRBJ1-1; a possible D gene is TRBD1 (6 bases). Per germline, CDR1 MNHEY and CDR2 SMNVEV (reference sequence). Trimming took 6 bases from V and 1 from J, leaving 18 bases between them. There are 16 residues in the CDR3. The CDR3 coding sequence is TGTGCCAGCAGAACTACCTGGGGGGCCGGGAACACTGAAGCTTTCTTT. Translating gives CASRTTWGAGNTEAFF.

The chain links TRBV4-1 to TRBJ2-7; no definite D call. This CDR3 contains 16 residues. The germline gives CDR1 MGHRA, CDR2 YSYEKL. V lost 0 bases and J 0 bases, leaving 12 bases between the germline ends. Here the CDR3 reads CASSQDWSYLSYEQYF. The CDR3 DNA follows: TGCGCCAGCAGCCAAGATTGGTCATACCTCTCCTACGAGCAGTACTTC.

This clone was detected only once. The rearrangement joins TRBV4-1 to TRBJ1-2, with D uncertain. The V and J ends lost 3 bases and 3 bases respectively, with 20 bases between them. The CDR3 spans 17 residues. The germline V gene encodes CDR1 MGHRA and CDR2 YSYEKL. Written as DNA, the CDR3 is TGCGCCAGCAGCCAGTCAGAGCTTTGGGCGAGGGACTATGGCTACACCTTC. Translating it yields CASSQSELWARDYGYTF.

This clone was counted only a few times. The V gene is TRBV7-2, the J gene TRBJ2-2, with 11 bases fitting TRBD1. With 4 bases clipped from V and 6 bases from J, the junction kept 10 bases outside the gene matches. Looked up from germline, CDR1 is SGHTA and CDR2 is FQGNSA. This CDR3 comprises 17 residues. The CDR3 protein is CASSSTGQGAGSGELFF. In nucleotides, the CDR3 is TGTGCCAGCAGCTCCACAGGACAGGGGGCGGGTTCCGGGGAGCTGTTTTTT.

This rearrangement joins TRBV9 to TRBJ1-1; TRBD1 matches 10 bases. V lost 4 bases to trimming and J lost 5 bases; unmatched junction nucleotides: 11. Germline-derived CDR1 and CDR2 are SGDLS and YYNGEE. CDR3 length: 16 amino acids. The CDR3 region is CASSPDRGTLGTEAFF. The CDR3 DNA reads TGTGCCAGCAGCCCGGACAGGGGGACTCTAGGGACTGAAGCTTTCTTT. The full variable domain, its missing parts supplied by reference TRBV9 and TRBJ1-1, is DSGVTQTPKHLITATGQRVTLRCSPRSGDLSVYWYQQSLDQGLQFLIQYYNGEERAKGNILERFSAQQFPDLHSELNLSSLELGDSALYFCASSPDRGTLGTEAFFGQGTRLTVV.

The chain recombines TRBV7-8 with TRBJ1-5; D gene ambiguous. The CDR3 totals 15 residues. V was trimmed by 5 bases and J by 4 bases, leaving 15 bases between them. Per germline, CDR1 SGHVS and CDR2 FQNEAQ. Here the CDR3 reads CASSTQGRQNQPQHF. CDR3 nucleotides: TGTGCCAGCAGCACCCAAGGACGACAAAATCAGCCCCAGCATTTT.

The chain has TRBV2 and TRBJ1-5, with D possibly being TRBD1 (5 bases). The germline V gene has CDR1 SNHLY and CDR2 FYNNEI. The CDR3 is 15 amino acids. V was pared by 7 bases and J by 4 bases, with 17 bases between. The CDR3 is CASTPEGTGNQPQHF. Here the CDR3 DNA reads TGTGCCAGCACCCCCGAGGGGACCGGAAATCAGCCCCAGCATTTT.

The chain uses TRBV19 and TRBJ2-1; 8 bases line up with TRBD2. Looked up from germline, CDR1 is LNHDA and CDR2 is SQIVND (reference sequence). This CDR3 is 15 amino acids long. J lost 5 bases, V lost 8 bases, and 11 bases had no gene match. The CDR3 DNA reads as TGTGCCAGTCATAGCGGGAACGGGATACACAATGAGCAGTTCTTC. Protein sequence: CASHSGNGIHNEQFF.

This clone was detected ten times or more. The V call is TRBV7-2, the J call TRBJ1-6; TRBD1 agrees at 7 bases. Germline V gene sequence: CDR1 SGHTA, CDR2 FQGNSA. V shed 1 base, J shed 9 bases, and the junction held 6 bases outside the gene matches. CDR3 length: 15 amino acids. In DNA form, the CDR3 reads TGTGCCAGCAGCTTAGAGCGGCAGGGGGTTTCACCCCTCCACTTT. This gives the protein CASSLERQGVSPLHF. The full variable domain, in which reference TRBV7-2 and TRBJ1-6 provide the parts outside the CDR3, is GAGVSQSPSNKVTEKGKDVELRCDPISGHTALYWYRQSLGQGLEFLIYFQGNSAPDKSGLPSDRFSAERTGGSVSTLTIQRTQQEDSAVYLCASSLERQGVSPLHFGNGTRLTVT.

This chain uses TRBV6-1 with TRBJ2-3; 7 positions agree with TRBD2. The CDR3 consists of 15 residues. From germline, CDR1 is MNHNS and CDR2 SASEGT. V shed 7 bases, J shed 4 bases, and the junction held 11 bases outside the gene matches. CDR3 sequence: CASTLTGGGPDTQYF. For the CDR3, the DNA is TGTGCCAGCACCCTGACTGGCGGGGGTCCAGATACGCAGTATTTT.

The CDR3 region is CASSPYGGVHNYGYTF. CDR3 in DNA: TGTGCCAGCTCACCATATGGGGGGGTGCATAACTATGGCTACACCTTC. V and J are TRBV18 and TRBJ1-2, with D possibly TRBD1 on 5 matching bases. V was shortened by 2 bases and J by 1 base, with 14 bases between the two germline ends. Looked up from germline, CDR1 is KGHSH and CDR2 is LQKENI. This CDR3 region has 16 residues.

To note about this clone: The same CDR3 arises from other DNA sequences in this sample as well. The chain links TRBV20-1 to TRBJ2-7; D is perhaps TRBD2 (5 bases). This CDR3 has 10 residues. CDR1 and CDR2 from the germline V gene are DFQATT and SNEGSKA (reference sequence). V was clipped by 3 bases and J by 5 bases, with 5 bases between them. The CDR3 protein is CSARRDEQYF. The CDR3, as DNA: TGCAGTGCTAGGAGGGACGAGCAGTACTTC.

V is TRBV29-1 and J is TRBJ2-3; D is possibly TRBD2 (6 bases). The CDR3 has 13 amino acids. V lost 5 bases, J lost 2 bases, and 11 bases lay in between. Germline V gene lookup returns CDR1 SQVTM and CDR2 ANQGSEA. The CDR3 region has the DNA TGCAGCGTTAATGGCGGGGCCACAGATACGCAGTATTTT. It codes for CSVNGGATDTQYF.

The chain links TRBV10-3 to TRBJ2-5; TRBD1 matches 7 bases. The junction had 11 bases not matched to a gene; V was cut back by 3 bases and J by 4 bases. The CDR3 has 16 residues. The germline V gene encodes CDR1 ENHRY and CDR2 SYGVKD. The chain's CDR3 is CAISDDTKGARETQYF. In nucleotides, the CDR3 is TGTGCCATCAGTGACGACACCAAGGGGGCGAGAGAGACCCAGTACTTC.

The rearrangement joins TRBV21-1 to TRBJ2-5; the D segment call TRBD1 is taken from the table without a DNA check. TRBV21-1 is designated a pseudogene. CDR3 length: 15 amino acids. Here the CDR3 reads CASSELRDRKETQYF. Here the CDR3 DNA reads TGTGCCAGCAGCGAACTCCGGGACAGAAAAGAGACCCAGTACTTC.

Remarks on this clone: The same CDR3 arises from other DNA sequences in this sample as well. The chain uses TRBV5-1 and TRBJ2-2; D is uncertain. This CDR3 region has 13 residues. Between the trimmed V and J ends, which lost 0 bases and 7 bases, there was a span of 7 bases. Germline V CDR1 and CDR2: SGHRS, YFSETQ. In DNA, the CDR3 is TGCGCCAGCAGCTTGGTTGGCGGCGGGGAGCTGTTTTTT. It encodes CASSLVGGGELFF.